Below are 3 T cell receptor beta chains sequenced from a single sample in a study of coeliac disease. Using immunoSEQ multiplex PCR, the repertoire was profiled, and TCRdb retains in-frame clones only, with some absent. The sample contains roughly 8,000 clones, approximately 60% of which appear only once. What was sequenced was intraepithelial lymphocytes from the gut. All receptors derive from a woman in her sixties or seventies with celiac disease.

There are a few counts of this clone. V gene TRBV5-6 combines with J gene TRBJ2-1, with D possibly TRBD2 on 6 matching bases. CDR1 is SGHDT, CDR2 YYEEEE, per germline. This CDR3 has 13 residues. V was cut by 2 bases and J by 12 bases, with 15 bases left in between. Here the CDR3 reads CASSLGTPPPQFF. In DNA, the CDR3 is TGTGCCAGCAGCTTAGGGACTCCCCCCCCGCAGTTCTTC.

A few counts support this clone. The chain combines TRBV5-6 with TRBJ2-3; no firm D call. The V gene lost 2 bases and the J gene lost 1 base, with 5 bases spanning the gap. Germline V CDR1 and CDR2: SGHDT, YYEEEE. This CDR3 has 13 residues. The CDR3: CASSFGRTDTQYF. CDR3 bases: TGTGCCAGCAGCTTCGGTCGCACAGATACGCAGTATTTT.

This clone is medium-sized (0.01 to 0.1%). The chain is built from TRBV5-6 and TRBJ1-2; D is uncertain. Trimming pared 4 bases from V and 8 bases from J, leaving 21 bases between. The germline CDR1 and CDR2 sequences are SGHDT and YYEEEE. CDR3 length: 15 residues. CDR3 amino acids: CASSPPGSYFAGYTF. The CDR3 region has the DNA TGTGCCAGCAGCCCCCCCGGGTCGTATTTTGCGGGCTACACCTTC.